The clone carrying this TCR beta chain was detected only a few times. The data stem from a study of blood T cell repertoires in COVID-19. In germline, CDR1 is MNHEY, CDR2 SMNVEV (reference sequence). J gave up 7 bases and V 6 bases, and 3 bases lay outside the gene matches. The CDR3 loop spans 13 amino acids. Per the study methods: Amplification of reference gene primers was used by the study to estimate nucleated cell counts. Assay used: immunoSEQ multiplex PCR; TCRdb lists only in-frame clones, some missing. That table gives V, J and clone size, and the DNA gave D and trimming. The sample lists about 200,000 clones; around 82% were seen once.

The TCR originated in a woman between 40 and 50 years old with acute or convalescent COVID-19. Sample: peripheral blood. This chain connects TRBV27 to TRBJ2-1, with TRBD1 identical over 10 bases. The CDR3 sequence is CASSLDRGNEQFF. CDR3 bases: TGTGCCAGCAGCCTGGACAGGGGGAATGAGCAGTTCTTC.